The 32 T cell receptor beta chains below all came from one sample that was sequenced in a study of regulatory T cells in long-lasting Graves disease. This sample's time point: newly diagnosed GD, antithyroid drugs for less than 3 months. From PBMCs, RNA was extracted and then used to make the TCR library. Researchers made TCR beta libraries by using iRepertoire HTBI primers and running Arm-PCR on CDR3 regions. TCRdb re-derived calls from the multiplex PCR reads in MiXCR, one entry per CDR3 protein. The sample has about 310,000 distinct CDR3 sequences; 18% are singletons. The source material was peripheral blood mononuclear cells (PBMCs), sampled at new diagnosis, from a patient treated with antithyroid drugs. All receptors come from a female donor with Graves disease.

In this sample, this clonotype turned up a few times. The genes are TRBV20-1 and TRBJ2-5; 9 nucleotides line up with TRBD2. V lost 1 base, J lost 4 bases, and 7 bases stayed unmatched. The germline gives CDR1 DFQATT, CDR2 SNEGSKA (reference sequence). The CDR3 has 15 amino acids. The CDR3 region has the DNA TGCAGTGCTAGAGGGGGGCGGGAGGGGGCAGAGACCCAGTACTTC. Translated: CSARGGREGAETQYF.

This clonotype occurred many times. The chain couples TRBV7-9 to TRBJ1-2; 11 positions agree with TRBD1. V shed 1 base and J 0 bases; nucleotides not matched to a gene: 4. The V gene's germline CDR1 is SEHNR and CDR2 FQNEAQ (reference sequence). The CDR3 runs to 17 residues. The CDR3 protein is CASSLDGQGATNYGYTF. CDR3 nucleotides: TGTGCCAGCAGCTTAGATGGACAGGGGGCCACTAACTATGGCTACACCTTC.

In this sample, this clonotype turned up many times. This rearrangement joins TRBV7-3 to TRBJ2-5; D perhaps matches TRBD1 (5 bases). CDR1 is SGHTA, CDR2 FQGTGA, per germline. V was cut by 2 bases and J by 5 bases, with 12 bases left in between. The length of the CDR3 is 14 residues. CDR3 in amino acids: CASSLHAGLETQYF. The DNA of the CDR3 is TGTGCCAGCAGCTTACACGCAGGGTTGGAGACCCAGTACTTC.

V gene TRBV15 combines with J gene TRBJ2-2; 7 positions match TRBD2. This CDR3 is 15 amino acids long. CDR1 is LNHNV, CDR2 YYDKDF, per germline (reference sequence). The junction had 4 bases not matched to a gene; V was cut back by 0 bases and J by 6 bases. CDR3 sequence (DNA): TGTGCCACCAGCAGAGATGGGAGGGCCCCCGGGGAGCTGTTTTTT. Residues: CATSRDGRAPGELFF.

The chain recombines TRBV24-1 with TRBJ2-5, with TRBD2 matching over 8 bases. The V gene's germline CDR1 is KGHDR and CDR2 SFDVKD. The V gene end was trimmed by 4 bases and the J gene end by 1 base; junction bases not matched to a gene: 4. There are 15 residues in the CDR3. Here the CDR3 DNA reads TGTGCCACCAGTGACCAACTAGCGGCCCAAGAGACCCAGTACTTC. Translated: CATSDQLAAQETQYF.

The table lists this clonotype with a few counts. J is TRBJ1-6 and V is TRBV18; D possibly corresponds to TRBD1 (6 bases). This CDR3 spans 17 amino acids. Germline assignment: CDR1 KGHSH and CDR2 LQKENI. V lost 2 bases and J 5 bases, leaving 16 bases between the germline ends. Here the CDR3 reads CASSPTQGGYNNSPLHF. In DNA form, the CDR3 reads TGTGCCAGCTCACCAACACAAGGGGGATACAATAATTCACCCCTCCACTTT.

A few counts support this clonotype. The gene calls are TRBV28 and TRBJ2-7; the D is unclear. CDR3 length: 15 amino acids. Germline values: CDR1 MDHEN, CDR2 SYDVKM. Trimming pared 5 bases from V and 3 bases from J, leaving 17 bases between. CDR3 residues: CASSPRTRPNYEQYF. CDR3 bases: TGTGCCAGCAGTCCTCGGACGCGACCTAACTACGAGCAGTACTTC.

This clonotype was seen a few times. An end of the junction differs from the germline gene, which may be a read error. The chain uses TRBV11-1 and TRBJ2-7, with TRBD2 matching 13 bases. The germline V gene has CDR1 SGHAT and CDR2 FQDESV (reference sequence). The CDR3 consists of 15 residues. CDR3 loop: CASSLATSGRYEQYF. The CDR3 DNA is TGCGCCAGCAGCTTGGCGACTAGCGGGAGGTACGAGCAGTACTTC. The full variable domain, in which reference TRBV11-1 and TRBJ2-7 provide the parts outside the CDR3, is EAEVAQSPRYKITEKSQAVAFWCDPISGHATLYWYRQILGQGPELLVQFQDESVVDDSQLPKDRFSAERLKGVDSTLKIQPAELGDSAMYLCASSLATSGRYEQYFGPGTRLTVT.

The sample holds many counts of this clonotype. The J gene is TRBJ1-1, the V gene TRBV10-3; D ambiguous. CDR1 is ENHRY and CDR2 is SYGVKD in the germline V gene. There are 13 residues in the CDR3. The ends were cut back, 0 bases at V and 3 bases at J, with 5 bases in the middle. The CDR3 is CAISESRDTEAFF. The DNA of the CDR3 is TGTGCCATCAGTGAGTCAAGGGACACTGAAGCTTTCTTT.

This chain links TRBV7-2 with TRBJ2-5, with D maybe TRBD1 (5 bases). The V end lost 3 bases, the J end lost 5 bases, and 16 bases lay between the germline ends. This CDR3 comprises 15 residues. The germline V gene encodes CDR1 SGHTA and CDR2 FQGNSA. CDR3 loop: CASSFDRPSVETQYF. DNA of the CDR3: TGTGCCAGCAGCTTCGACAGACCCTCGGTGGAGACCCAGTACTTC.

This clonotype occurred many times. The V and J genes are TRBV2 and TRBJ2-6; D possibly corresponds to TRBD1 (7 bases). Trimming left V 4 bases short and J 2 bases short, with 15 bases between. The CDR3 consists of 17 residues. Germline V gene sequence: CDR1 SNHLY, CDR2 FYNNEI. The CDR3 DNA sequence: TGTGCCAGCAGTGGGGAGGACAGGCTTCCTGGGGCCAACGTCCTGACTTTC. It yields the protein CASSGEDRLPGANVLTF.

This clonotype was picked up many times. The chain joins TRBV24-1 to TRBJ1-1, with a weak D call TRBD1 (5 bases). The CDR3 length is 13 residues. The germline V gene encodes CDR1 KGHDR and CDR2 SFDVKD. The V end lost 6 bases, the J end lost 1 base, and 8 bases lay between the germline ends. CDR3 sequence reads: CATSQDRNTEAFF. In DNA, the CDR3 is TGTGCCACCAGTCAAGACAGGAACACTGAAGCTTTCTTT.

This chain joins TRBV29-1 and TRBJ2-2; 14 nucleotides match TRBD2. Germline V CDR1 and CDR2: SQVTM, ANQGSEA. V dropped 6 bases and J dropped 5; count of bases not matched to a gene: 2. The CDR3 totals 14 residues. As DNA, the CDR3 is TGCAGCGTGACTAGCGGGAGGGAAACCGGGGAGCTGTTTTTT. It is translated as CSVTSGRETGELFF.

V is TRBV7-2 and J is TRBJ2-7; no reliable D call. The V end lost 6 bases, the J end lost 7 bases, and 16 bases lay between the germline ends. CDR1 SGHTA and CDR2 FQGNSA come from the germline V gene. CDR3 size: 13 residues. The CDR3 nucleotides are TGTGCCAGCAGTCAGATGGGATCGGGTGAGCAGTACTTC. It specifies CASSQMGSGEQYF.

Concerning this clonotype itself: A read error may be the cause here, since a much bigger clone is one base away. V gene TRBV19 combines with J gene TRBJ2-7, with D maybe TRBD2 (6 bases). The CDR3 runs to 13 residues. Germline V gene lookup returns CDR1 LNHDA and CDR2 SQIVND (reference sequence). Trimming took 3 bases from V and 9 from J, leaving 15 bases between them. CDR3 bases: TGTGCCAGTAGTATGACTAGTCCCGGCGGGCAGTACTTC. Its protein is CASSMTSPGGQYF.

This clonotype has a count of ten or more. The CDR3 region has the DNA TGTGCCAGCAGTTTAATCAGGGGGCCTGGAAACACCATATATTTT. This encodes CASSLIRGPGNTIYF. The chain recombines TRBV27 with TRBJ1-3; 8 bases are a match to TRBD1. The CDR3 totals 15 residues. In germline, CDR1 is MNHEY, CDR2 SMNVEV (reference sequence). The ends lost 2 bases at V and 2 bases at J; junction bases unmatched: 2.

This clonotype was detected ten times or more. The chain links TRBV3-1 to TRBJ2-7, with 11 bases fitting TRBD2. J was trimmed by 10 bases and V by 3 bases; bases with no gene match: 5. This CDR3 is built from 13 residues. Germline V gives CDR1 LGHDT, CDR2 YNNKEL (reference sequence). The CDR3 DNA reads as TGTGCCAGCAGCCAGGTAGCGGGAGGGGCCCAGTACTTC. Encoded protein: CASSQVAGGAQYF.

Comments on this clonotype: A much bigger clone sits one base away, suggesting this may be a read error. The chain combines TRBV12-3 or TRBV12-4 with TRBJ2-1; 9 bases agree with TRBD2. The CDR3 loop spans 16 amino acids. The chain's CDR3 is CASSLRRTSELDTQCF. The CDR3 DNA follows: TGTGCCAGCAGTTTACGGCGGACTAGCGAATTAGATACGCAGTGTTTT.

This clonotype was seen a handful of times. The chain uses TRBV6-5 and TRBJ2-1; the match to TRBD2 covers 10 bases. The CDR3 sequence is 19 residues long. Looked up from germline, CDR1 is MNHEY and CDR2 is SVGAGI. V was clipped by 4 bases and J by 1 base; unmatched bases: 13. The CDR3 is CASSWAPPSGSKSYNEQFF. CDR3 nucleotide sequence: TGTGCCAGCAGTTGGGCCCCTCCTAGCGGGAGTAAGTCCTACAATGAGCAGTTCTTC.

The chain has TRBV10-3 and TRBJ1-5; perhaps TRBD1 as D (6 bases). Germline assignment: CDR1 ENHRY and CDR2 SYGVKD. Trimming shortened V by 0 bases and J by 4 bases, and 16 bases separated the two germline ends. CDR3 length equals 17 residues. CDR3 DNA: TGTGCCATCAGTGAGTCGGTTGTTATAGGGGGAAATCAGCCCCAGCATTTT. Translation gives CAISESVVIGGNQPQHF.

This clonotype was seen more than once but under ten times. This chain links TRBV2 with TRBJ2-7; tentatively, D is TRBD2 (6 bases). This CDR3 has 18 amino acids. Per germline, CDR1 SNHLY and CDR2 FYNNEI. V was shortened by 7 bases and J by 6 bases, with 31 bases between the two germline ends. CDR3 region: CASTPAVASARLRVEQYF. CDR3 bases: TGTGCCAGCACCCCCGCGGTGGCTAGCGCCCGCCTAAGGGTCGAGCAGTACTTC.

The V call is TRBV27, the J call TRBJ1-5, with D uncertain. V shed 2 bases and J shed 10 bases, with 12 bases lying between them. Germline values: CDR1 MNHEY, CDR2 SMNVEV (reference sequence). CDR3 length: 13 residues. CDR3 sequence: CASSLTQFDPQHF. The CDR3, as DNA: TGTGCCAGCAGTTTAACACAGTTCGACCCCCAGCATTTT.

A word on this clonotype: This probably arose from a read error, given a far larger clone one base away. The chain has TRBV2 and TRBJ2-3, with 8 bases lining up with TRBD1. The tail of the sequence fits TRBJ2-1 better, so the J call may be wrong. The germline CDR1 and CDR2 sequences are SNHLY and FYNNEI. This CDR3 is 15 amino acids long. CDR3 protein: CASSEPGTGAYEQFF. The CDR3 nucleotides are TGTGCCAGCAGTGAACCCGGGACAGGTGCCTACGAGCAGTTCTTC.

In its sample, this clonotype was seen a few times. A read error may produce the germline difference seen at one junction end. This chain uses TRBV7-2 with TRBJ2-3; 7 bases line up with TRBD2. In germline, CDR1 is SGHTA, CDR2 FQGNSA. This CDR3 region has 15 residues. The CDR3 sequence is CASSFDSGRADSQYF. Here the CDR3 DNA reads TGTGCCAGCAGTTTTGACTCGGGGAGGGCAGATTCGCAGTATTTT.

This clonotype appeared many times. This sequence joins TRBV6-1 and TRBJ2-2, with D unresolved. The CDR3 has 15 residues. Germline V CDR1 and CDR2: MNHNS, SASEGT. V lost 6 bases and J lost 0, with 11 bases in between. The CDR3 spells CASRTGVTNTGELFF. Written as DNA, the CDR3 is TGTGCCAGCAGGACTGGAGTGACGAACACCGGGGAGCTGTTTTTT.

As to this clonotype: The junction does not match germline at one end; this may be a read error. V usage is TRBV19 and J usage is TRBJ1-5; D gene unclear. From germline, CDR1 is LNHDA and CDR2 SQIVND (reference sequence). CDR3 size: 16 residues. Here the CDR3 reads CAGSTWTGTKNQPQHF. The DNA of the CDR3 is TGTGCCGGTAGTACTTGGACCGGTACGAAAAATCAGCCCCAGCATTTT.

There are many counts of this clonotype. The CDR3 is CASSQSAVIDTQYF. The DNA of the CDR3 is TGCGCCAGCAGCCAGTCCGCCGTGATAGATACGCAGTATTTT. The chain couples TRBV4-1 to TRBJ2-3, with unresolved D. Germline values: CDR1 MGHRA, CDR2 YSYEKL. The CDR3 is 14 residues long. Trimming took 3 bases from V and 5 from J, leaving 12 bases between them.

This clonotype was seen at least ten times. V gene TRBV10-3 combines with J gene TRBJ2-1, with D tentatively TRBD1 (6 bases). V was clipped by 3 bases and J by 3 bases, with 24 bases between them. CDR3 length: 19 amino acids. Germline CDR1 reads ENHRY; CDR2 reads SYGVKD. The CDR3 region is CAISDPRGAGTPNYNEQFF. DNA for the CDR3: TGTGCCATCAGTGACCCTCGAGGCGCCGGGACACCAAACTACAATGAGCAGTTCTTC.

This clonotype showed up just a few times. This sequence joins TRBV5-5 and TRBJ1-4; the D gene is possibly TRBD1 (6 bases). This CDR3 is 13 amino acids long. The V gene lost 4 bases and the J gene lost 6 bases, with 10 bases spanning the gap. Germline assignment: CDR1 SGHKS and CDR2 YYEKEE (reference sequence). CDR3 in amino acids: CASSPEGDEKLFF. For the CDR3, the DNA is TGTGCCAGCAGCCCGGAGGGGGATGAAAAACTGTTTTTT.

Note on this clonotype: A much larger clone is a single base away; this may be a read error. The chain has TRBV20-1 and TRBJ2-2; 8 bases fit TRBD2. From germline, CDR1 is DFQATT and CDR2 SNEGSKA (reference sequence). J gave up 3 bases and V 3 bases, and 12 bases lay outside the gene matches. The CDR3 runs 17 residues. CDR3 region: CSARVTRAAGDTGELFF. CDR3 DNA: TGCAGTGCTAGGGTCACACGGGCAGCGGGAGACACCGGGGAGCTGTTTTTT.

The V gene is TRBV19, the J gene TRBJ2-5; 16 bases are a match to TRBD2. The trim removed 5 bases at V and 9 bases at J, leaving 12 bases unmatched. Germline values: CDR1 LNHDA, CDR2 SQIVND (reference sequence). The CDR3 has 17 amino acids. The CDR3: CASSVARGLAGGYAQYF. Here the CDR3 DNA reads TGTGCCAGTAGTGTCGCCCGGGGACTAGCGGGAGGGTATGCCCAGTACTTC.

The V call is TRBV11-2, the J call TRBJ1-5; D is possibly TRBD1 (5 bases). CDR1 is SGHAT and CDR2 is FQNNGV in the germline V gene. The CDR3 spans 14 residues. Trimming removed 2 bases from V and 3 bases from J, with 8 bases in between. CDR3 nucleotides: TGTGCCAGCAGCTTATGGGGCGACAATCAGCCCCAGCATTTT. Translating gives CASSLWGDNQPQHF. The whole variable domain, remainder taken from reference TRBV11-2 and TRBJ1-5, is EAGVAQSPRYKIIEKRQSVAFWCNPISGHATLYWYQQILGQGPKLLIQFQNNGVVDDSQLPKDRFSAERLKGVDSTLKIQPAKLEDSAVYLCASSLWGDNQPQHFGDGTRLSIL.